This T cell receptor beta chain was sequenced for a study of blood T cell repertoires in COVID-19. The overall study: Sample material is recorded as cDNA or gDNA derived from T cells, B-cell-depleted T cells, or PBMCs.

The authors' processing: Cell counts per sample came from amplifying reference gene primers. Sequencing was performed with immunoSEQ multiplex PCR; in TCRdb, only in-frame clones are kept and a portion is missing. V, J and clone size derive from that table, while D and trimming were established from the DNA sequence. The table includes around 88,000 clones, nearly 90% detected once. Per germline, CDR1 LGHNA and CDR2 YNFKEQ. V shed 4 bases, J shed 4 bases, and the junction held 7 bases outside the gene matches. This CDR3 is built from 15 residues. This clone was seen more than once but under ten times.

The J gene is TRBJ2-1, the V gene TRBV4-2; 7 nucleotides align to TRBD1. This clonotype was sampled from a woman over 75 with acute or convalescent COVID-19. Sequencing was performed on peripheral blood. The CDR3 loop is CASSRGTGEYNEQFF. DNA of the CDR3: TGTGCCAGCAGCCGGGGAACAGGGGAATACAATGAGCAGTTCTTC.